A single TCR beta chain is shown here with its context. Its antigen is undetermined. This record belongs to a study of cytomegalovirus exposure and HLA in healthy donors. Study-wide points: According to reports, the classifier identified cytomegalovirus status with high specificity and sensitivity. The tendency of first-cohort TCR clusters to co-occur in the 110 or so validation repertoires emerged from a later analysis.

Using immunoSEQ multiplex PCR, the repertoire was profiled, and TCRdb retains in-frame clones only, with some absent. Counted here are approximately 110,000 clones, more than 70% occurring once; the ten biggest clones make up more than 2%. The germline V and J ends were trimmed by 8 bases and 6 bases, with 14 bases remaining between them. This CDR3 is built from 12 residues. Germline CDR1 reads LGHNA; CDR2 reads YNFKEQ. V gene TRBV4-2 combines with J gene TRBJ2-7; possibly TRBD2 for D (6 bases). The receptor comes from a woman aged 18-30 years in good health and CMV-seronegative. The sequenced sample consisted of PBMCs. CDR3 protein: CASGRNGVEQYF. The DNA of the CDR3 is TGTGCCAGCGGGAGGAATGGCGTCGAGCAGTACTTC.